A single sample gave rise to the 32 T cell receptor beta chains below, sequenced in a study of blood T cell repertoires in COVID-19. Using immunoSEQ multiplex PCR, the repertoire was profiled, and TCRdb retains in-frame clones only, with some absent. This table has around 120,000 clones, approximately 90% appearing once. Sequenced: peripheral blood. Every receptor here comes from a human donor with active COVID-19. The donor label of this sample is uncertain.

The chain links TRBV5-1 to TRBJ2-5, with TRBD2 identical over 9 bases. The CDR3 sequence is 15 residues long. CDR1 is SGHRS and CDR2 is YFSETQ in the germline V gene. J was trimmed by 2 bases and V by 0 bases; bases with no gene match: 2. The CDR3 is CASSLGLAGQETQYF. The CDR3 coding sequence is TGCGCCAGCAGCTTGGGGCTAGCGGGGCAAGAGACCCAGTACTTC.

This chain connects TRBV7-9 to TRBJ2-2; perhaps TRBD2 as D (5 bases). This CDR3 spans 13 amino acids. Trimming cost V 5 bases and J 8 bases, with 12 bases left between them. Germline V gives CDR1 SEHNR, CDR2 FQNEAQ (reference sequence). The CDR3 nucleotides are TGTGCCAGCAGCCCAGCGGCAGGTGGGGAGCTGTTTTTT. This translates into CASSPAAGGELFF. Together with reference TRBV7-9 and TRBJ2-2, the CDR3 gives the full variable domain: DTGVSQNPRHKITKRGQNVTFRCDPISEHNRLYWYRQTLGQGPEFLTYFQNEAQLEKSRLLSDRFSAERPKGSFSTLEIQRTEQGDSAMYLCASSPAAGGELFFGEGSRLTVL.

This chain joins TRBV19 and TRBJ1-1; TRBD1 matches 8 bases. This CDR3 is built from 16 residues. Losses at the gene ends were 5 bases for V and 4 bases for J; bases not matched to a gene: 12. CDR1 LNHDA and CDR2 SQIVND come from the germline V gene (reference sequence). Written as DNA, the CDR3 is TGTGCCAGTAGTGATAAGAGAATAACAGGGGGCACTGAAGCTTTCTTT. Translation: CASSDKRITGGTEAFF.

The gene calls are TRBV3-1 (or the pseudogene TRBV3-2) and TRBJ1-2, with no clear D. The length of the CDR3 is 12 residues. Germline lookup yields CDR1 LGHDT and CDR2 YNNKEL (reference sequence). V lost 2 bases and J lost 5, with 6 bases in between. The CDR3 here is CASSQSSYGYTF. As DNA, the CDR3 is TGTGCCAGCAGCCAATCTAGTTATGGCTACACCTTC.

The CDR3 region has the DNA TGTGCCAGCAGGAGTCAGGCTCCGAATGAAAAACTGTTTTTT. Amino acid sequence: CASRSQAPNEKLFF. The J gene is TRBJ1-4, the V gene TRBV6-5; D call uncertain. The CDR3 spans 14 residues. The V end was cut by 6 bases, the J end by 5 bases, with 13 bases between. Per germline, CDR1 MNHEY and CDR2 SVGAGI.

The chain is built from TRBV5-4 and TRBJ2-3, with D unclear. V lost 0 bases and J 4 bases, leaving 6 bases between the germline ends. Germline V gene lookup returns CDR1 SGHNT and CDR2 YYREEE (reference sequence). The CDR3 runs 13 residues. The CDR3 here is CASSLVRADTQYF. The CDR3 DNA is TGTGCCAGCAGCTTGGTTCGGGCAGATACGCAGTATTTT.

This sequence joins TRBV7-9 and TRBJ1-4; TRBD1 matches 7 bases. V lost 0 bases and J lost 1; bases outside the gene matches: 5. The CDR3 length is 17 residues. Germline CDR1 and CDR2: SEHNR and FQNEAQ (reference sequence). The CDR3 is CASSLARTGLTNEKLFF. The CDR3 bases are TGTGCCAGCAGCTTAGCTAGGACAGGATTAACTAATGAAAAACTGTTTTTT.

This chain joins TRBV19 and TRBJ1-4; 10 positions agree with TRBD1. The length of the CDR3 is 16 residues. The germline CDR1 and CDR2 sequences are LNHDA and SQIVND (reference sequence). V gave up 7 bases and J gave up 4 bases; unmatched junction bases: 9. DNA for the CDR3: TGTGCCAGTACCAGACCGGGACAGGGGTTTAATGAAAAACTGTTTTTT. Its translation is CASTRPGQGFNEKLFF. Based on the CDR3 plus reference TRBV19 and TRBJ1-4, the full variable domain is DGGITQSPKYLFRKEGQNVTLSCEQNLNHDAMYWYRQDPGQGLRLIYYSQIVNDFQKGDIAEGYSVSREKKESFPLTVTSAQKNPTAFYLCASTRPGQGFNEKLFFGSGTQLSVL.

V and J are TRBV12-3 or TRBV12-4 and TRBJ1-4, with D possibly being TRBD1 (6 bases). This CDR3 has 13 residues. The V gene lost 5 bases and the J gene lost 10 bases, with 14 bases spanning the gap. The CDR3 is CASSATGEPKLFF. The CDR3 DNA reads as TGTGCCAGCAGTGCGACAGGCGAACCAAAACTGTTTTTT.

The gene calls are TRBV5-1 and TRBJ2-7; 7 positions match TRBD2. Germline lookup yields CDR1 SGHRS and CDR2 YFSETQ. This CDR3 comprises 12 residues. The ends lost 1 base at V and 6 bases at J; junction bases unmatched: 1. CDR3 amino acids: CASSLSGGEQYF. DNA for the CDR3: TGCGCCAGCAGCTTGTCGGGGGGCGAGCAGTACTTC.

This clone has just one count. The V call is TRBV18, the J call TRBJ2-7; 8 nucleotides match TRBD2. Germline V gene data show CDR1 as KGHSH and CDR2 as LQKENI. Trimming took 1 base from V and 5 from J; bases not matched to a gene: 13. CDR3 length: 17 residues. CDR3 sequence: CASSPRRSGGGLHEQYF. Here the CDR3 DNA reads TGTGCCAGCTCACCACGTAGGAGCGGCGGGGGGCTCCACGAGCAGTACTTC.

The chain joins TRBV5-6 to TRBJ2-1; D remains ambiguous. CDR3 length equals 15 residues. V lost 0 bases and J lost 4, with 11 bases in between. Germline V gene lookup returns CDR1 SGHDT and CDR2 YYEEEE. CDR3 amino acids: CASSLGASYYNEQFF. As DNA, the CDR3 is TGTGCCAGCAGCTTGGGAGCTTCCTATTACAATGAGCAGTTCTTC.

V usage is TRBV19 and J usage is TRBJ2-7, with TRBD1 identical over 8 bases. Germline V gene sequence: CDR1 LNHDA, CDR2 SQIVND (reference sequence). The V and J ends lost 4 bases and 2 bases, in that order; junction bases with no gene match: 1. The CDR3 totals 13 residues. CDR3 in DNA: TGTGCCAGTAGTAGGACAGGGCCCTACGAGCAGTACTTC. This encodes CASSRTGPYEQYF.

This clone has only one observation. This chain joins TRBV2 and TRBJ2-3, with D possibly matching TRBD2 (5 bases). The V gene lost 4 bases and the J gene lost 4 bases, with 24 bases spanning the gap. Germline lookup yields CDR1 SNHLY and CDR2 FYNNEI. The CDR3 sequence is 18 residues long. The CDR3 DNA reads as TGTGCCAGCAGTGTACATCGGTTCGGCGGGCGGACCTCAGATACGCAGTATTTT. Its protein is CASSVHRFGGRTSDTQYF.

The rearrangement uses TRBV2 and TRBJ1-6; D gene uncertain. V lost 7 bases and J lost 0, with 19 bases in between. Germline V gives CDR1 SNHLY, CDR2 FYNNEI. The CDR3 is 18 amino acids. The CDR3 is CASTATSKFSSYNSPLHF. CDR3 DNA sequence: TGTGCCAGCACTGCCACCTCAAAGTTCAGCTCCTATAATTCACCCCTCCACTTT.

This chain joins TRBV9 and TRBJ1-2, with D maybe TRBD1 (5 bases). The CDR3 spans 15 residues. CDR1 SGDLS and CDR2 YYNGEE come from the germline V gene. V lost 0 bases and J lost 6, with 15 bases in between. CDR3 sequence (DNA): TGTGCCAGCAGCGTAGACACCAGGGATCCCCATGGCTACACCTTC. Translation: CASSVDTRDPHGYTF.

The chain uses TRBV19 and TRBJ1-2, with D perhaps matching TRBD1 (6 bases). The germline V gene has CDR1 LNHDA and CDR2 SQIVND (reference sequence). The V end was cut by 4 bases, the J end by 4 bases, with 19 bases between. The CDR3 totals 16 residues. The chain's CDR3 is CASSKGDRRNLYGYTF. The DNA for the CDR3 is TGTGCCAGTAGTAAAGGAGACAGGCGGAACCTCTATGGCTACACCTTC.

CDR3 sequence reads: CASRSDRENEKLFF. The CDR3 DNA reads as TGTGCCAGTAGATCCGACAGAGAAAATGAAAAACTGTTTTTT. V is TRBV19 and J is TRBJ1-4, with D perhaps matching TRBD1 (5 bases). Between the trimmed V and J ends, which lost 6 bases and 5 bases, there was a span of 13 bases. Germline V gene sequence: CDR1 LNHDA, CDR2 SQIVND (reference sequence). There are 14 residues in the CDR3.

The chain has TRBV28 and TRBJ1-5; D gene uncertain. CDR3 length equals 15 residues. Germline V gene lookup returns CDR1 MDHEN and CDR2 SYDVKM. Trimming left V 3 bases short and J 6 bases short, with 15 bases between. This CDR3 is CASSFFAVFPQPQHF. The CDR3 DNA reads as TGTGCCAGCAGTTTTTTTGCGGTGTTTCCTCAGCCCCAGCATTTT.

V and J are TRBV28 and TRBJ1-1; the D is unclear. The CDR3 covers 12 residues. Between the trimmed V and J ends, which lost 0 bases and 8 bases, there was a span of 7 bases. The V gene's germline CDR1 is MDHEN and CDR2 SYDVKM. The CDR3 bases are TGTGCCAGCAGTTTATGGAGGGCAGAAGCTTTCTTT. Its protein is CASSLWRAEAFF.

The chain links TRBV7-9 to TRBJ2-1; TRBD2 is a possible D gene (6 bases). This CDR3 spans 16 amino acids. CDR1 is SEHNR and CDR2 is FQNEAQ in the germline V gene (reference sequence). Trimming took 2 bases from V and 6 from J, leaving 17 bases between them. The chain's CDR3 is CASSLQGGVGTNEQFF. Written as DNA, the CDR3 is TGTGCCAGCAGCTTACAGGGCGGGGTGGGTACCAATGAGCAGTTCTTC.

The rearrangement uses TRBV5-1 and TRBJ1-3; 7 nucleotides line up with TRBD1. V was pared by 5 bases and J by 11 bases, with 10 bases of the junction left unmatched. Per the germline V gene, CDR1 is SGHRS and CDR2 is YFSETQ. The CDR3 consists of 13 residues. The CDR3 DNA reads TGCGCCAGCAGAGACAGGGTCGGTGGGGCCATATATTTT. Its protein is CASRDRVGGAIYF.

Remarks on this clone: The junction differs from germline at one of its ends, possibly a read error. The CDR3 here is CVSRASSGVGYEQYF. The CDR3, as DNA: TGTGTCAGCAGAGCCTCTAGCGGGGTAGGGTACGAGCAGTACTTC. J is TRBJ2-7 and V is TRBV2, with 9 bases matching TRBD2. There are 15 residues in the CDR3. Germline values: CDR1 SNHLY, CDR2 FYNNEI.

The CDR3 region is CAWSSTIGSPLHF. The DNA for the CDR3 is TGTGCCTGGAGTTCAACTATAGGTTCACCCCTCCACTTT. V usage is TRBV30 and J usage is TRBJ1-6; D gene ambiguous. Germline CDR1 reads GTSNPN; CDR2 reads SVGIG (reference sequence). The length of the CDR3 is 13 residues. V was shortened by 2 bases and J by 9 bases, with 11 bases between the two germline ends.

This clone has a single count. The V gene is TRBV19, the J gene TRBJ2-4; TRBD2 aligns across 9 bases. The ends lost 8 bases at V and 6 bases at J; junction bases unmatched: 2. The CDR3 is 12 amino acids. Germline lookup yields CDR1 LNHDA and CDR2 SQIVND (reference sequence). The CDR3 here is CASRAGGNIQYF. Written as DNA, the CDR3 is TGTGCCAGTCGAGCGGGGGGAAACATTCAGTACTTC.

The V and J genes are TRBV11-2 and TRBJ2-7, with 10 bases matching TRBD2. The germline gives CDR1 SGHAT, CDR2 FQNNGV. CDR3 size: 14 residues. J was trimmed by 2 bases and V by 6 bases; bases with no gene match: 4. CDR3 nucleotides: TGTGCCAGCAGACGAACTAGCGGGGCCTACGAGCAGTACTTC. Protein: CASRRTSGAYEQYF.

The chain carries TRBV6-6 and TRBJ2-2; possibly TRBD2 for D (5 bases). V was cut by 2 bases and J by 5 bases, with 9 bases left in between. Germline CDR1 is MNHNY and CDR2 is SVGAGI (reference sequence). The CDR3 consists of 14 residues. The CDR3, as DNA: TGTGCCAGCAGTTACAAACGAGGGACCGGGGAGCTGTTTTTT. Amino acids: CASSYKRGTGELFF.

The chain carries TRBV5-6 and TRBJ1-4; 7 bases are shared with TRBD1. Trimming cost V 1 base and J 8 bases; bases outside gene matches: 5. The length of the CDR3 is 14 residues. CDR1 and CDR2 from the germline V gene are SGHDT and YYEEEE. The CDR3 DNA reads TGTGCCAGCAGCTTGTACAGGGGAAACGAAAAACTGTTTTTT. It is translated as CASSLYRGNEKLFF.

The chain joins TRBV12-3 or TRBV12-4 to TRBJ2-7; a weak D match, TRBD1 (5 bases). The CDR3 runs to 13 residues. Trimming left V 4 bases short and J 2 bases short, with 9 bases between. The CDR3 region is CASSSQATYEQYF. CDR3 coding DNA: TGTGCCAGCAGTTCACAGGCAACCTACGAGCAGTACTTC.

The rearrangement joins TRBV18 to TRBJ2-5, with 13 bases matching TRBD2. Germline CDR1 and CDR2: KGHSH and LQKENI. This CDR3 comprises 15 residues. V lost 5 bases, J lost 5 bases, and 5 bases stayed unmatched. CDR3 protein: CASSTLAGGIETQYF. The DNA of the CDR3 is TGTGCCAGCTCAACACTAGCGGGGGGGATCGAGACCCAGTACTTC.

The chain has TRBV7-3 and TRBJ2-7; tentative D call: TRBD1 (6 bases). V was shortened by 2 bases and J by 6 bases, with 11 bases between the two germline ends. This CDR3 contains 13 residues. Per germline, CDR1 SGHTA and CDR2 FQGTGA. CDR3 protein: CASSLGRGGEQYF. CDR3 in DNA: TGTGCCAGCAGCTTAGGCAGGGGCGGCGAGCAGTACTTC.

The gene calls are TRBV5-1 and TRBJ2-7; D gene ambiguous. The germline CDR1 and CDR2 sequences are SGHRS and YFSETQ. This CDR3 spans 13 amino acids. With 0 bases removed from V and 2 bases from J, the gap between germline ends came to 6 bases. In DNA form, the CDR3 reads TGCGCCAGCAGCTTGGGAGGCACCTACGAGCAGTACTTC. Protein sequence: CASSLGGTYEQYF.